This T cell receptor (beta chain) was profiled in a study of shared clonotypes between healthy human individuals (dated by TCRdb to 2018 to 2021). For the wider study: Three men and a couple of women, aged 18 to 49 years, made up the cohort. Per donor, three plates each were used for CD4 naive and CD4 memory, two for CD8 naive, and one for CD8 memory. To increase sequencing depth and limit assay-specific biases, TCR repertoire library preparation and sequencing were carried out by different laboratories using diverse techniques. The study deeply sequenced blood TCR repertoires of five healthy adults to estimate repertoire size and the extent of clonotype sharing between individuals. Each donor's leukapheresis produced roughly between about 0.8 and 8.9 billion PBMCs. The paper's findings and limits, for the study overall: Across a handful of donors, approximately 5% of naive CD4, 3.5% of naive CD8, approximately 2.5% of memory CD4, and 0.4% of memory CD8 clonotypes were shared. Because the study included only a small number of donors, the genetic and exposure-history diversity represented was limited. Larger estimated clonotype richness was generally found for naive subsets than for memory subsets. Rarefaction of sorted-subset datasets indicated incomplete sequencing despite the large sequencing depth. Clonotypes shared by all four sorted-subset donors showed higher generation probabilities than non-shared clonotypes. Sampling was restricted to blood, and TCR repertoires in tissues likely differ from the TCR repertoires found in blood. Pairwise subsampling indicated that sequencing depth was expected to affect the degree of clonotype sharing among donors.

CD8 naive samples were obtained by positive selection for CCR7 among CD45RO-negative cells, yielding a CD45RA+CCR7+ population from which TemRA cells were excluded. Healthy HIV-negative adults with no recently reported acute infections or vaccinations were included as donors. All donors were Caucasian adults living in Nashville, Tennessee, USA. Blood was obtained by leukapheresis, after which PBMCs were separated by Ficoll-Histopaque density gradient centrifugation and cryopreserved in liquid nitrogen vapor phase. Analytical flow cytometry was used to check the purity and quantity of every magnetically sorted T cell population. Genomic DNA was isolated from each sorted fraction and quantified by UV absorbance on a Nanodrop 2000c. CDR1 MDHEN and CDR2 SYDVKM were looked up in the germline V gene. Clipping removes 5 bases from V and 2 bases from J, with 3 as the unmatched junction base count. The CDR3, from cysteine to phenylalanine, totals 13 residues. The retained sequence is limited to the CDR3, 39 bases, with the frame set at the first base.

Using the deep immunoSEQ assay, TCR CDR3 regions were amplified from genomic DNA by multiplex PCR. Genomic DNA extracted from each cell subset was distributed evenly over all wells of several immunoSEQ 96-well plates, and each plate served as one replicate. For sorted subsets, 150 to 200 ng genomic DNA, equal to about 30,000 T cell genomes, was loaded into each replicate PCR. The purified libraries were quantified using a Qubit 3.0 fluorometer, sized with a Bioanalyzer 2100, and then quantified again using the KAPA Library Quantification kit. A separate single-read 150-cycle Illumina NextSeq 550 flow cell was used to sequence each immunoSEQ 96-well plate. The authors' analysis ran thus. The immunoSEQ output contained only junctional sequences without quality scores, so filtering could not match that applied to full-length reads. To assign V/J genes and CDR3, sequences were annotated against IMGT germline references using PyIR, a Python wrapper for IgBLAST v1.9. Reads were filtered out if the reads had weak V/J assignments (E-value above 1e-6), no CDR3, stop codons, out-of-frame junctions, or ambiguous translated residues. V3J clonotypes were defined by identical inferred V gene, J gene, and CDR3 amino acid sequence. Percentage overlap between repertoires was computed as shared unique clonotypes divided by the size of the smaller repertoire. Three approaches were used to assess repertoire richness: RTK rarefaction, the Chao1 estimator, and Recon v2.1 estimates of unobserved clonotypes. OLGA was used to compute generation probabilities for all TCRbeta clonotypes that the gDNA method yielded from a handful of donors. Held by TCRdb, this immuneACCESS table contains in-frame sequences only and omits some clones. Under half of the omission traces to an unresolved V gene where checked; the cause of the rest is unknown. Clone size and V and J calls were adopted from that table, with D and trimming inferred from the DNA. This sample lists fewer than 800,000 clones; around 92% were detected once. The top ten clonotypes cover about a quarter of the sample.

In regard to this clone: The antigen this receptor binds is unknown. The input lacks base qualities; no much larger clone sits a single base away.

The V gene is TRBV28 and the J gene is TRBJ2-7; TRBD1 fits 7 bases in the junction. Specimen: naive CD8+ T cells sorted from blood. The cell subset or site label corresponds to: CD45RA+CCR7+. This TCR derives from a man aged 25 to 40 in good health. The encoded CDR3 is CASSRDRAYEQYF. The DNA sequence is TGTGCCAGCAGTAGGGACAGAGCCTACGAGCAGTACTTC.